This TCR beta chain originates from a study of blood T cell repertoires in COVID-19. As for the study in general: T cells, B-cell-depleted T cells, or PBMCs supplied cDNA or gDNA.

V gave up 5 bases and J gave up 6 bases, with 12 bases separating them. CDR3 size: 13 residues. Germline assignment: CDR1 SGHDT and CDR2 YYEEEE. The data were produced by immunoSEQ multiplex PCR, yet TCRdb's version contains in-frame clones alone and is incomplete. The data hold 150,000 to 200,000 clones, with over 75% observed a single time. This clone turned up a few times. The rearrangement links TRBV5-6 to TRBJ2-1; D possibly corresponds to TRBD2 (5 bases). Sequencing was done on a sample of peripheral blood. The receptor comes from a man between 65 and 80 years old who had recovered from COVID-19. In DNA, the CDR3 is TGTGCCAGCAGACATCTAGCCGCCAATGAGCAGTTCTTC. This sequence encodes CASRHLAANEQFF.